This T cell receptor beta chain was profiled in a study of PD-1 blockade in classical Hodgkin lymphoma. Notes on the study in general: By cycle point C4D1, TCR diversity had risen significantly in CD4+ cells (but not CD8+ cells). For complete responders, baseline diversity was comparable to that of newly diagnosed patients.

This clone has more than one count but fewer than ten. Its antigen is not identified. Data came from immunoSEQ multiplex PCR; TCRdb stores just in-frame clones and leaves some out. This sample has 95,000 to 100,000 clones, with around 89% found just once. Each patient experienced a relapse that followed autologous stem cell transplantation, and brentuximab vedotin exposure varied. The CDR3 length is 14 residues. V lost 5 bases, J lost 11 bases, and 7 bases stayed unmatched. CDR1 is MGHRA and CDR2 is YSYEKL in the germline V gene. Sequencing used peripheral blood mononuclear cells (PBMCs), obtained before the second cycle of nivolumab. This sequence was found in a human donor with classical Hodgkin lymphoma. This sequence joins TRBV4-1 and TRBJ1-6, with 9 bases fitting TRBD1. The chain's CDR3 is CASSFWTGEAPLHF. CDR3 in DNA: TGCGCCAGCAGCTTCTGGACAGGGGAGGCACCCCTCCACTTT.